These 4 T cell receptor beta chains share one sample of origin, sequenced in a study of PD-L1 blockade in urothelial cancer. Measured with immunoSEQ multiplex PCR; TCRdb has only the in-frame clones, and not every one. Of 50,000 or so clones listed, roughly 80% are singletons. This sample comprised PBMCs, obtained around atezolizumab (anti-PD-L1) treatment. The receptor set was obtained from a man aged 65 to 85 with urothelial cancer.

To note about this clone: A read error may produce the germline difference seen at one junction end. The rearrangement joins TRBV7-6 to TRBJ1-1, with 10 nucleotides matching TRBD1. Germline-derived CDR1 and CDR2 are SGHVS and FNYEAQ. The CDR3 sequence is 15 residues long. The CDR3 region is CASSSHFLTGGPPKF. In DNA, the CDR3 is TGTGCCAGCAGCTCACACTTCTTGACAGGGGGCCCCCCCAAATTT.

The count of this clone is one. This chain connects TRBV4-2 to TRBJ1-2; D is perhaps TRBD1 (5 bases). Germline loops: CDR1 LGHNA, CDR2 YNFKEQ. V was clipped by 0 bases and J by 3 bases, with 8 bases between them. There are 14 residues in the CDR3. The CDR3 spells CASSQDIRDYGYTF. CDR3 nucleotides: TGTGCCAGCAGCCAAGATATCAGGGACTATGGCTACACCTTC.

The chain uses TRBV19 and TRBJ2-3, with 7 nucleotides matching TRBD1. With V trimmed by 4 bases and J by 0 bases, 4 bases remained unmatched. Germline loops: CDR1 LNHDA, CDR2 SQIVND (reference sequence). The CDR3 loop spans 15 amino acids. Here the CDR3 DNA reads TGTGCCAGTAGTACCGGGACAGAGAGCACAGATACGCAGTATTTT. Translation: CASSTGTESTDTQYF.

The chain combines TRBV28 with TRBJ1-2; no clear D gene. The CDR3 spans 13 residues. With 5 bases removed from V and 3 bases from J, the gap between germline ends came to 10 bases. CDR1 MDHEN and CDR2 SYDVKM come from the germline V gene. This CDR3 is CASSRSEDYGYTF. In DNA form, the CDR3 reads TGTGCCAGCAGTAGATCAGAGGACTATGGCTACACCTTC.